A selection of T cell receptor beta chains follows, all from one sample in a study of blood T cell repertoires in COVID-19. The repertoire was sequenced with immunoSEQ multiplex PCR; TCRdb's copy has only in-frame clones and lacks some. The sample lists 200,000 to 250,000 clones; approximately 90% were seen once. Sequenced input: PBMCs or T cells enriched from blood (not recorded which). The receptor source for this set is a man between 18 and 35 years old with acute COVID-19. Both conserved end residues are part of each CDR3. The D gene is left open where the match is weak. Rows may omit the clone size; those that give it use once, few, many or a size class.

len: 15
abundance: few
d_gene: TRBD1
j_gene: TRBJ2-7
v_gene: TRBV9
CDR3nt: TGTGCCAGCAGCGTTGGACAGGGGGTGTCCTACGAGCAGTACTTC
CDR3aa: CASSVGQGVSYEQYF

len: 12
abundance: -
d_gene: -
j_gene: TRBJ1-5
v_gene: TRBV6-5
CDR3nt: TGTGCCAGCAGTAACGGGGATCAGCCCCAGCATTTT
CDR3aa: CASSNGDQPQHF

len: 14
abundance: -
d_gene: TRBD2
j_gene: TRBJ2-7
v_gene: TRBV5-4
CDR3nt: TGTGCCAGCAGCTCGGGGACTAGCCATTACGAGCAGTACTTC
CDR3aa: CASSSGTSHYEQYF

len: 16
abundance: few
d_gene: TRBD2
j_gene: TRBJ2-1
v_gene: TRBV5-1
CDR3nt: TGCGCCAGCAGCTCGGAGGGACTAGCGGGAGCTATGGAGCAGTTCTTC
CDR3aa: CASSSEGLAGAMEQFF

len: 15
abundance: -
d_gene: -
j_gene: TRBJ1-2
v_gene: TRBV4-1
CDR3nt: TGCGCCAGCAGCCCGGGACGGGGGGATCTCTATGGCTACACCTTC
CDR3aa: CASSPGRGDLYGYTF

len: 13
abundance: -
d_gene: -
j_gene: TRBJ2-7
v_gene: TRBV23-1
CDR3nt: TGCGCCAGCAGGCCCATCCGGGAACACGAGCAGTACTTC
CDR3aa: CASRPIREHEQYF

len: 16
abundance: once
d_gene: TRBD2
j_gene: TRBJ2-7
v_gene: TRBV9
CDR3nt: TGTGCCAGCAGCGTAGGGGCTAGCGGGAGTTCCTACGAGCAGTACTTC
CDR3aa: CASSVGASGSSYEQYF

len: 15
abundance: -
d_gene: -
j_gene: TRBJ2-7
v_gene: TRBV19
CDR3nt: TGTGCCAGTAGTATAGTGGAGGGGCGAGGGTACGAGCAGTACTTC
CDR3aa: CASSIVEGRGYEQYF

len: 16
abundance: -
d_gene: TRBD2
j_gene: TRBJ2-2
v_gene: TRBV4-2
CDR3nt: TGTGCCAGCAGCCCTCGGACTAGTGCGGGCACCGGGGAGCTGTTTTTT
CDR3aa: CASSPRTSAGTGELFF

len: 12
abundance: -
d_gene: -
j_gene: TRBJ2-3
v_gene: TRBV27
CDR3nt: TGTGCCAGCAGTCCAAACACAGATACGCAGTATTTT
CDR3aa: CASSPNTDTQYF

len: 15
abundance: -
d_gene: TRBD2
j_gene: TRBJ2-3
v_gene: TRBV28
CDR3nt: TGTGCCAGCAGTTCAACTAGCGAGAGCACAGATACGCAGTATTTT
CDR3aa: CASSSTSESTDTQYF